Described below is a single T cell receptor beta chain sequence and its context. Antigen unknown. This record belongs to a study of response to subunit inactivated influenza vaccine. Overall study results and limits: The authors suggested that every seasonal influenza vaccination recruits few new T cells.

The CDR3 is made up of 16 amino acids. Germline V CDR1 and CDR2: LNHNV, YYDKDF (reference sequence). The J segment lost 4 bases and the V segment lost 1 base, leaving 4 bases of the junction unmatched. TCRdb reanalysed the RT-PCR reads using MiXCR and keeps one entry per CDR3 protein. The data hold hundreds of thousands of distinct CDR3 sequences, with roughly 14% observed a single time. This sequence joins TRBV15 and TRBJ2-1; 10 bases line up with TRBD2. The material sequenced was PBMCs from blood, taken approximately 12 days after vaccination. This sequence was found in a man in his fifties who received an inactivated influenza vaccine. Here the CDR3 reads CATSRGRTSGYNEQFF. The CDR3 region has the DNA TGTGCCACCAGCAGAGGTCGGACTAGCGGATACAATGAGCAGTTCTTC.